This is a list of T cell receptor beta chains from one sample in a study of shared clonotypes between healthy human individuals. Sequencing used immunoSEQ multiplex PCR; TCRdb keeps in-frame clones, though not all of them. The table includes over a million clones, under 80% detected once. The sequencing input was memory CD4+ T cells sorted from blood. These receptors were obtained from a man between 18 and 29 years old in good health. Each CDR3 is given with its conserved first and last residue. The order of the fields is J gene, CDR3 length, clone size, D gene, V gene, CDR3 DNA, CDR3 protein. A D gene is named only where the DNA matches it firmly. The size entry is marked missing in some rows and otherwise reads once, few, many or a size class.

J gene: TRBJ2-7
CDR3 length: 14
clone size: .
D gene: TRBD2
V gene: TRBV18
CDR3 DNA: TGTGCCAGCTCACCACCTAATAGCGGGAACGAGCAGTACTTC
CDR3 protein: CASSPPNSGNEQYF

J gene: TRBJ2-5
CDR3 length: 12
clone size: .
D gene: .
V gene: TRBV29-1
CDR3 DNA: TGCAGCGTTGACAGAACCCAAGAGACCCAGTACTTC
CDR3 protein: CSVDRTQETQYF

J gene: TRBJ1-5
CDR3 length: 15
clone size: .
D gene: .
V gene: TRBV6-1
CDR3 DNA: TGTGCCAGCAGAACCAGGGGTTACAGCAATCAGCCCCAGCATTTT
CDR3 protein: CASRTRGYSNQPQHF

J gene: TRBJ2-7
CDR3 length: 15
clone size: .
D gene: .
V gene: TRBV5-1
CDR3 DNA: TGCGCCAGCAGCTCCCCGGGAGTAGAAAGTTACGAGCAGTACTTC
CDR3 protein: CASSSPGVESYEQYF

J gene: TRBJ1-2
CDR3 length: 13
clone size: .
D gene: .
V gene: TRBV5-1
CDR3 DNA: TGCGCCAGCAGCTTGGAAGGGACGAGAGGCTACACCTTC
CDR3 protein: CASSLEGTRGYTF

J gene: TRBJ2-5
CDR3 length: 16
clone size: .
D gene: .
V gene: TRBV5-8
CDR3 DNA: TGTGCCAGCAGCTTGGCTCGTGGTAGTCAGTACGAGACCCAGTACTTC
CDR3 protein: CASSLARGSQYETQYF

J gene: TRBJ1-1
CDR3 length: 15
clone size: few
D gene: .
V gene: TRBV5-4
CDR3 DNA: TGTGCCAGCAGCCCTTGGGGGGCGAAGAACACTGAAGCTTTCTTT
CDR3 protein: CASSPWGAKNTEAFF

J gene: TRBJ1-5
CDR3 length: 15
clone size: .
D gene: .
V gene: TRBV11-3
CDR3 DNA: TGTGCCAGCAGCTCGGGACCCTATAGCAATCAGCCCCAGCATTTT
CDR3 protein: CASSSGPYSNQPQHF

J gene: TRBJ2-3
CDR3 length: 11
clone size: .
D gene: .
V gene: TRBV2
CDR3 DNA: TGTGCCAGCAGGGTTGTGGATACGCAGTATTTT
CDR3 protein: CASRVVDTQYF

J gene: TRBJ1-2
CDR3 length: 15
clone size: .
D gene: TRBD1
V gene: TRBV11-1
CDR3 DNA: TGTGCCAGCAGCTCCGGACAGGGGGGTAACTATGGCTACACCTTC
CDR3 protein: CASSSGQGGNYGYTF

J gene: TRBJ1-4
CDR3 length: 13
clone size: few
D gene: .
V gene: TRBV6-5
CDR3 DNA: TGTGCCAGCATGAGGGGGGGGAATGAAAAACTGTTTTTT
CDR3 protein: CASMRGGNEKLFF

J gene: TRBJ1-2
CDR3 length: 12
clone size: once
D gene: .
V gene: TRBV7-9
CDR3 DNA: TGTGCCAGCAGCTTAGGTGCACGAGGCTACACCTTC
CDR3 protein: CASSLGARGYTF

J gene: TRBJ1-1
CDR3 length: 13
clone size: few
D gene: TRBD1
V gene: TRBV30
CDR3 DNA: TGTGCCTGGAGTGAACAGGGGATGACTGAAGCTTTCTTT
CDR3 protein: CAWSEQGMTEAFF

J gene: TRBJ1-2
CDR3 length: 14
clone size: .
D gene: .
V gene: TRBV4-3
CDR3 DNA: TGCGCCAGCAGCCGAAATGTCGAGTACTATGGCTACACCTTC
CDR3 protein: CASSRNVEYYGYTF

J gene: TRBJ1-4
CDR3 length: 15
clone size: .
D gene: .
V gene: TRBV15
CDR3 DNA: TGTGCCACCAGCAGAGATCCCAACAACAATGAAAAACTGTTTTTT
CDR3 protein: CATSRDPNNNEKLFF

J gene: TRBJ2-3
CDR3 length: 16
clone size: .
D gene: .
V gene: TRBV7-3
CDR3 DNA: TGTGCCAGCAGCCTTGGACGGGAAGCTAGCACAGATACGCAGTATTTT
CDR3 protein: CASSLGREASTDTQYF

J gene: TRBJ2-3
CDR3 length: 14
clone size: .
D gene: .
V gene: TRBV6-6
CDR3 DNA: TGTGCCAGCAGACCCAGACAGGACACAGATACGCAGTATTTT
CDR3 protein: CASRPRQDTDTQYF

J gene: TRBJ2-7
CDR3 length: 12
clone size: .
D gene: TRBD2
V gene: TRBV6-1
CDR3 DNA: TGTGCCAGCGGACTAGCGGTTCTCGAGCAGTACTTC
CDR3 protein: CASGLAVLEQYF

J gene: TRBJ2-3
CDR3 length: 14
clone size: .
D gene: TRBD1
V gene: TRBV5-1
CDR3 DNA: TGCGCCAGCGGGACAGGGCTATGGACAGATACGCAGTATTTT
CDR3 protein: CASGTGLWTDTQYF

J gene: TRBJ2-3
CDR3 length: 13
clone size: .
D gene: .
V gene: TRBV10-2
CDR3 DNA: TGCGCCAGCAGTGAGGCTGGTGGGGTTACGCAGTATTTT
CDR3 protein: CASSEAGGVTQYF

J gene: TRBJ2-3
CDR3 length: 14
clone size: few
D gene: .
V gene: TRBV4-1
CDR3 DNA: TGCGCCAGCAGCCAAGATAATCCCACAGATACGCAGTATTTT
CDR3 protein: CASSQDNPTDTQYF

J gene: TRBJ2-7
CDR3 length: 15
clone size: .
D gene: TRBD2
V gene: TRBV19
CDR3 DNA: TGTGCCAGTAGTATGGGACTAGCGGGCGTCTACGAGCAGTACTTC
CDR3 protein: CASSMGLAGVYEQYF

J gene: TRBJ1-3
CDR3 length: 16
clone size: .
D gene: .
V gene: TRBV18
CDR3 DNA: TGTGCCAGCTCACCGTGGGTTGGAGGCGCTGGAAACACCATATATTTT
CDR3 protein: CASSPWVGGAGNTIYF

J gene: TRBJ2-3
CDR3 length: 14
clone size: once
D gene: .
V gene: TRBV5-4
CDR3 DNA: TGTGCCAGCAGCTTAGCGGGTTTAGCAGATACGCAGTATTTT
CDR3 protein: CASSLAGLADTQYF

J gene: TRBJ1-6
CDR3 length: 13
clone size: .
D gene: .
V gene: TRBV2
CDR3 DNA: TGTGCCAGCAGTGATGAGGGCGTTTCACCCCTCCACTTT
CDR3 protein: CASSDEGVSPLHF

J gene: TRBJ1-2
CDR3 length: 13
clone size: many
D gene: .
V gene: TRBV5-1
CDR3 DNA: TGCGCCAGCAGCTTGTCTCGCTTTGGTGGCTACACCTTC
CDR3 protein: CASSLSRFGGYTF

J gene: TRBJ2-5
CDR3 length: 17
clone size: .
D gene: .
V gene: TRBV4-1
CDR3 DNA: TGCGCCAGCAGCCACGGACTAAGGGGGAGAAGCCAAGAGACCCAGTACTTC
CDR3 protein: CASSHGLRGRSQETQYF

J gene: TRBJ2-7
CDR3 length: 16
clone size: .
D gene: .
V gene: TRBV25-1
CDR3 DNA: TGTGCCAGCAGTGAACGGTTTGGGCCCAACTCCTACGAGCAGTACTTC
CDR3 protein: CASSERFGPNSYEQYF

J gene: TRBJ2-2
CDR3 length: 15
clone size: .
D gene: .
V gene: TRBV4-1
CDR3 DNA: TGCGCCAGCAGCCAGCCCCGACAAGGGGTTGGGGAGCTGTTTTTT
CDR3 protein: CASSQPRQGVGELFF

J gene: TRBJ2-3
CDR3 length: 16
clone size: .
D gene: .
V gene: TRBV15
CDR3 DNA: TGTGCCACCAGCAGCTCCCAGGGGAAGAGGACAGATACGCAGTATTTT
CDR3 protein: CATSSSQGKRTDTQYF

J gene: TRBJ2-1
CDR3 length: 11
clone size: .
D gene: .
V gene: TRBV20-1
CDR3 DNA: TGCAGTGCTAGGATCCTCAATGAGCAGTTCTTC
CDR3 protein: CSARILNEQFF

J gene: TRBJ1-2
CDR3 length: 13
clone size: .
D gene: .
V gene: TRBV10-3
CDR3 DNA: TGTGCCATCAGTGACGGTCAGACATATGGCTACACCTTC
CDR3 protein: CAISDGQTYGYTF

J gene: TRBJ2-7
CDR3 length: 15
clone size: once
D gene: .
V gene: TRBV6-5
CDR3 DNA: TGTGCCAGCAGTTATGGTCAGGGGACGACCTACGAGCAGTACTTC
CDR3 protein: CASSYGQGTTYEQYF

J gene: TRBJ2-2
CDR3 length: 13
clone size: once
D gene: .
V gene: TRBV6-1
CDR3 DNA: TGTGCCAGCAGTGGAACTAGTTCCGGGGAGCTGTTTTTT
CDR3 protein: CASSGTSSGELFF

J gene: TRBJ1-6
CDR3 length: 10
clone size: .
D gene: .
V gene: TRBV6-5
CDR3 DNA: TGTGCCCCTCCCCGATGGCCCCTCCACTTT
CDR3 protein: CAPPRWPLHF

J gene: TRBJ2-7
CDR3 length: 15
clone size: .
D gene: .
V gene: TRBV28
CDR3 DNA: TGTGCCAGCAGACCTGGGGGGGCGAGCTCCTACGAGCAGTACTTC
CDR3 protein: CASRPGGASSYEQYF

J gene: TRBJ2-3
CDR3 length: 17
clone size: .
D gene: TRBD2
V gene: TRBV4-3
CDR3 DNA: TGCGCCAGCAGCCAAGATTTTAGGGACTACTCCACAGATACGCAGTATTTT
CDR3 protein: CASSQDFRDYSTDTQYF

J gene: TRBJ2-2
CDR3 length: 15
clone size: .
D gene: TRBD2
V gene: TRBV5-1
CDR3 DNA: TGCGCCAGCAGCTCTAGCGGACCGAACACCGGGGAGCTGTTTTTT
CDR3 protein: CASSSSGPNTGELFF

J gene: TRBJ2-2
CDR3 length: 12
clone size: .
D gene: .
V gene: TRBV10-3
CDR3 DNA: TGTGCCATCGCGCAGGCGTCCGGGGAGCTGTTTTTT
CDR3 protein: CAIAQASGELFF

J gene: TRBJ1-3
CDR3 length: 14
clone size: .
D gene: .
V gene: TRBV5-6
CDR3 DNA: TGTGCCAGCAGCTTACAGGGATCTGGAAACACCATATATTTT
CDR3 protein: CASSLQGSGNTIYF

J gene: TRBJ2-7
CDR3 length: 14
clone size: few
D gene: TRBD2
V gene: TRBV10-2
CDR3 DNA: TGCGCCAGCAGTACCCTAGCGGGGGAGTACGAGCAGTACTTC
CDR3 protein: CASSTLAGEYEQYF

J gene: TRBJ1-1
CDR3 length: 15
clone size: few
D gene: .
V gene: TRBV6-1
CDR3 DNA: TGTGCCAGCAGTGAACCGTATCAGAAACCCACTGAAGCTTTCTTT
CDR3 protein: CASSEPYQKPTEAFF

J gene: TRBJ2-5
CDR3 length: 16
clone size: .
D gene: .
V gene: TRBV21-1
CDR3 DNA: TGTGCCAGCAGCAAAGTGGCCGGGACAGCAAAAGAGACCCAGTACTTC
CDR3 protein: CASSKVAGTAKETQYF

J gene: TRBJ2-3
CDR3 length: 16
clone size: .
D gene: .
V gene: TRBV11-1
CDR3 DNA: TGTGCCAGCAGCCCCCAGGCTGGGGGGCGTGCAGATACGCAGTATTTT
CDR3 protein: CASSPQAGGRADTQYF

J gene: TRBJ1-1
CDR3 length: 15
clone size: .
D gene: .
V gene: TRBV28
CDR3 DNA: TGTGCCAGCAGTTCTCAACCCACCTGGGCCACTGAAGCTTTCTTT
CDR3 protein: CASSSQPTWATEAFF

J gene: TRBJ2-6
CDR3 length: 13
clone size: many
D gene: .
V gene: TRBV27
CDR3 DNA: TGTGCCAGCAGTTTCTCTGGGGCCAACGTCCTGACTTTC
CDR3 protein: CASSFSGANVLTF

J gene: TRBJ2-1
CDR3 length: 13
clone size: .
D gene: TRBD2
V gene: TRBV6-5
CDR3 DNA: TGTGCCAGCCGCGGGACTACACCAGGGGAGCAGTTCTTC
CDR3 protein: CASRGTTPGEQFF

J gene: TRBJ1-1
CDR3 length: 11
clone size: few
D gene: .
V gene: TRBV30
CDR3 DNA: TGTGCCTGGTCGACAGTGTCTGAAGCTTTCTTT
CDR3 protein: CAWSTVSEAFF

J gene: TRBJ1-1
CDR3 length: 14
clone size: .
D gene: .
V gene: TRBV7-9
CDR3 DNA: TGTGCCAGCAGCCTAGGGGTGGGGGACACTGAAGCTTTCTTT
CDR3 protein: CASSLGVGDTEAFF

J gene: TRBJ2-2
CDR3 length: 14
clone size: .
D gene: TRBD2
V gene: TRBV2
CDR3 DNA: TGTGCCAGCGAGCGGGGGTCGAACACCGGGGAGCTGTTTTTT
CDR3 protein: CASERGSNTGELFF

J gene: TRBJ2-7
CDR3 length: 13
clone size: .
D gene: .
V gene: TRBV30
CDR3 DNA: TGTGCCGTAAAACAGGGATACTCCTACGAGCAGTACTTC
CDR3 protein: CAVKQGYSYEQYF

J gene: TRBJ2-7
CDR3 length: 14
clone size: .
D gene: TRBD1
V gene: TRBV30
CDR3 DNA: TGTGCCTGGGCCACCGGGACAGGGACCTACGAGCAGTACTTC
CDR3 protein: CAWATGTGTYEQYF

J gene: TRBJ1-2
CDR3 length: 13
clone size: .
D gene: .
V gene: TRBV5-1
CDR3 DNA: TGCGCCAGCAGCTTTGACTATTCCTATGGCTACACCTTC
CDR3 protein: CASSFDYSYGYTF